Given below is one T cell receptor beta chain in context. No antigen is known for it. PCR involved 60 Vbeta and 13 Jbeta primers. The table came from immunoSEQ multiplex PCR; TCRdb's copy has only in-frame clones and leaves some out. The table records under 95,000 clones, 70% to 80% of them present only once. This sample was included in a study of cytomegalovirus exposure and HLA in healthy donors. Study results and limitations: A later analysis linked a missense variant in DCLRE1C to the trimming of TCR beta V and J genes. Cytomegalovirus association was assigned to about 150 TCR beta chains.

This receptor was obtained from a middle-aged woman in good health and CMV-seropositive. Sequenced input: PBMCs.

Written as DNA, the CDR3 is TGTGCCAGCAGCACTAGCGGGGGGGGCACCGGGGAGCTGTTTTTT. As protein: CASSTSGGGTGELFF. The chain recombines TRBV9 with TRBJ2-2; 13 positions match TRBD2. Germline V CDR1 and CDR2: SGDLS, YYNGEE. The V and J ends lost 4 bases and 4 bases, in that order; junction bases with no gene match: 1. This CDR3 contains 15 residues.